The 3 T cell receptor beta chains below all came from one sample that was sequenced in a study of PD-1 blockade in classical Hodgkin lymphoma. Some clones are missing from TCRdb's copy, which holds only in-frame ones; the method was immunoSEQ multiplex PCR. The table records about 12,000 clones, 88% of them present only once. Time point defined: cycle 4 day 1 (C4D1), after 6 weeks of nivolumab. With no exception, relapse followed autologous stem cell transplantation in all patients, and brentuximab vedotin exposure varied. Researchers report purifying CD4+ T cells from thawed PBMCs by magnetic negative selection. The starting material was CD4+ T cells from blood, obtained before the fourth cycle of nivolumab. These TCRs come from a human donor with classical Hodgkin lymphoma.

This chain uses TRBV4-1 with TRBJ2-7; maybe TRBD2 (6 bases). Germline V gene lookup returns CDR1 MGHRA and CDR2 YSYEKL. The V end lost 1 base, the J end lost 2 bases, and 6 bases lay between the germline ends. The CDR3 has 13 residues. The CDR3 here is CASSQGGAYEQYF. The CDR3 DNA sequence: TGCGCCAGCAGCCAAGGCGGGGCCTACGAGCAGTACTTC.

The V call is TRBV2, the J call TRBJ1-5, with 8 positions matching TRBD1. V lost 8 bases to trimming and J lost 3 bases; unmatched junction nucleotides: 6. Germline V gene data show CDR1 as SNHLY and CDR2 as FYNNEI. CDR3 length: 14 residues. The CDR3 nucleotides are TGTGCCAGCGGACAGGGTCTCAACAATCAGCCCCAGCATTTT. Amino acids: CASGQGLNNQPQHF.

In DNA form, the CDR3 reads TGTGCCAGCTCCCCCTGGCAGGGGGCGTCCCTCTCCTACGAGCAGTACTTC. This gives the protein CASSPWQGASLSYEQYF. V and J are TRBV18 and TRBJ2-7, with TRBD1 matching 8 bases. Trimming removed 6 bases from V and 0 bases from J; junction bases left unmatched: 13. Germline V gives CDR1 KGHSH, CDR2 LQKENI. The CDR3 consists of 17 residues.